This entry features one TCR beta chain sequence. A clone one base away is much larger, so this may be a read error. The data were taken from a study of CD8+CD57+ T cells in acquired aplastic anemia. CDR3 length equals 15 residues. Germline assignment: CDR1 LGHNA and CDR2 YNFKEQ. All patients picked for sequencing had shown, by flow cytometry, an expansion of CD8+CD57+ cells. According to the study, genomic DNA was the template for TCR beta VDJ and CDR3 profiling. In TCRdb, the reads were re-called with MiXCR into one record per CDR3 protein. The data hold 160,000 or so distinct CDR3 sequences, with about 48% observed a single time.

The rearrangement joins TRBV4-2 to TRBJ2-7, with 9 bases matching TRBD1. Material: sorted CD4+, CD8+, or CD8+CD57+ T cells (not recorded which) from PBMCs. This receptor was taken from a human donor with aplastic anemia. CDR3 DNA: TGTACCAGCAGCGACACAGGGGGCGCTGTCTACGAGCAGTACTTC. Encoded protein: CTSSDTGGAVYEQYF.